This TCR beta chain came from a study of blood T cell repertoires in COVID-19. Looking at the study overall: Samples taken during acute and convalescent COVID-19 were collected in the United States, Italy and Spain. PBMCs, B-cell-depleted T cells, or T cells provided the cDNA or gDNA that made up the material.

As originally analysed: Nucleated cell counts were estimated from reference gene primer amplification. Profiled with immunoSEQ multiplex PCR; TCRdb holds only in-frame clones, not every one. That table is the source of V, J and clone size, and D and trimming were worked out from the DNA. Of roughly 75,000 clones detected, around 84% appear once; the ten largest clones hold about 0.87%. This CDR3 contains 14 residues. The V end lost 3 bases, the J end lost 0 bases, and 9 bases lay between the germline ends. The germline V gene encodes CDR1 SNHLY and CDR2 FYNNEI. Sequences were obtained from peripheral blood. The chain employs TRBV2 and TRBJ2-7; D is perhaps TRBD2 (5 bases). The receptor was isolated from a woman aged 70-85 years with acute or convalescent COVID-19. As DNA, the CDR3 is TGTGCCAGCAGTGAGCGGACTGGCTCCTACGAGCAGTACTTC. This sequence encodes CASSERTGSYEQYF.